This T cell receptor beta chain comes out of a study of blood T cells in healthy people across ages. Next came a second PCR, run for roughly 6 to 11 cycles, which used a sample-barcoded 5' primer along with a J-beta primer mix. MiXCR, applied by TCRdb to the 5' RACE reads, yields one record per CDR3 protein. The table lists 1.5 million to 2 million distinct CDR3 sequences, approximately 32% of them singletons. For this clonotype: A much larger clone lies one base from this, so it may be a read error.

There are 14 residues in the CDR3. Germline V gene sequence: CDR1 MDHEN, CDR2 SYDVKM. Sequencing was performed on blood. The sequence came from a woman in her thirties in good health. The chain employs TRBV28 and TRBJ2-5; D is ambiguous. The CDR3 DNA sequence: TGTACCAGCAGTTTATCGGGTTTACAAGAGACCCAGTACTTC. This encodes CTSSLSGLQETQYF. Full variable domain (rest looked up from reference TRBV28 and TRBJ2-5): DVKVTQSSRYLVKRTGEKVFLECVQDMDHENMFWYRQDPGLGLRLIYFSYDVKMKEKGDIPEGYSVSREKKERFSLILESASTNQTSMYLCTSSLSGLQETQYFGPGTRLLVL.